Included here is one T cell receptor (beta chain) sequence, with context. A single record per CDR3 protein comes from TCRdb applying MiXCR to the RACE reads. The sample has under 70,000 distinct CDR3 sequences, roughly 10% seen once. This entry comes from a study of human T cells and chemical hapten exposure. Per the germline V gene, CDR1 is SQVTM and CDR2 is ANQGSEA. Between the trimmed V and J ends, which lost 3 bases and 2 bases, there was a span of 8 bases. The CDR3 length is 12 residues. As for time point: pre-sensitization, week 0. Treatment in this sample: therapeutic diphenylcyclopropenone sensitization with weekly scalp DPC.

The chain uses TRBV29-1 and TRBJ2-7; tentative D call: TRBD2 (5 bases). The TCR was taken from a woman between 40 and 50 years old with alopecia areata. Some clones in this sample may be carry-over from other donors' samples. Material: whole blood, obtained in connection with sensitization to the hapten diphenylcyclopropenone (DPC). Here the CDR3 reads CSVDVGTYEQYF. CDR3 coding DNA: TGCAGCGTTGATGTCGGGACCTACGAGCAGTACTTC.